These 15 T cell receptor beta chains were all obtained from the same sample, sequenced in a study of sequential checkpoint blockade in melanoma. Repertoires were generated with immunoSEQ multiplex PCR, while TCRdb's copy carries only in-frame clones and drops some. Of around 15,000 clones in the sample, 52% are singletons; the top ten hold 15% to 20%. Documented treatment: randomized to nivolumab then ipilimumab (arm A) or the reverse (arm B). Sequences were derived from CD8+ T cells sorted from blood (inferred from file names), sampled from a patient given nivolumab and ipilimumab in sequence. Source of these receptors: a human donor with melanoma.

J is TRBJ1-1 and V is TRBV6-6, with D tentatively TRBD1 (5 bases). The V end lost 0 bases, the J end lost 4 bases, and 9 bases lay between the germline ends. CDR1 and CDR2 (germline): MNHNY, SVGAGI (reference sequence). CDR3 length: 14 amino acids. This CDR3 reads CASSYSRGGTEAFF. In DNA, the CDR3 is TGTGCCAGCAGTTACTCGCGGGGGGGCACTGAAGCTTTCTTT.

The V gene is TRBV27, the J gene TRBJ2-2; D is possibly TRBD2 (6 bases). Trimming removed 0 bases at V and 3 bases at J, with 14 bases between. From germline, CDR1 is MNHEY and CDR2 SMNVEV (reference sequence). The CDR3 is 17 amino acids. CDR3 nucleotide sequence: TGTGCCAGCAGTTTATCCCCGGGGGTAGGGTACACCGGGGAGCTGTTTTTT. The encoded protein is CASSLSPGVGYTGELFF.

V is TRBV27 and J is TRBJ2-5, with TRBD2 matching 10 bases. The V and J ends lost 2 bases and 1 base, in that order; junction bases with no gene match: 1. CDR3 length: 15 residues. Germline loops: CDR1 MNHEY, CDR2 SMNVEV (reference sequence). This CDR3 is CASSLGTSVQETQYF. CDR3 DNA: TGTGCCAGCAGTTTAGGGACTAGCGTCCAAGAGACCCAGTACTTC.

In DNA, the CDR3 is TGTGCCAGCAGCTTACAGGGGGACTCCTACAATGAGCAGTTCTTC. Its translation is CASSLQGDSYNEQFF. This chain links TRBV5-5 with TRBJ2-1, with 8 bases identical to TRBD1. V trimming: 2 bases; J trimming: 0 bases; junction bases outside the gene matches: 1. The germline V gene encodes CDR1 SGHKS and CDR2 YYEKEE (reference sequence). The CDR3 is 15 residues long.

This clone was seen just once. The chain joins TRBV7-9 to TRBJ2-7; 8 nucleotides agree with TRBD1. Germline lookup yields CDR1 SEHNR and CDR2 FQNEAQ (reference sequence). Trimming at V came to 5 bases and at J to 6 bases, leaving 3 bases not matched to a gene. The CDR3 covers 12 residues. This CDR3 is CASSGQGREQYF. CDR3 coding DNA: TGTGCCAGCAGCGGACAGGGTCGCGAGCAGTACTTC.

The chain carries TRBV7-9 and TRBJ2-7; 11 bases align to TRBD2. Germline loops: CDR1 SEHNR, CDR2 FQNEAQ (reference sequence). This CDR3 region has 17 residues. V was pared by 5 bases and J by 3 bases, with 12 bases of the junction left unmatched. The CDR3 coding sequence is TGTGCCAGCAGCCATCCGAAACTAGCGGGGGACAACTACGAGCAGTACTTC. Residues: CASSHPKLAGDNYEQYF. The variable domain in full, completed from reference TRBV7-9 and TRBJ2-7, reads DTGVSQNPRHKITKRGQNVTFRCDPISEHNRLYWYRQTLGQGPEFLTYFQNEAQLEKSRLLSDRFSAERPKGSFSTLEIQRTEQGDSAMYLCASSHPKLAGDNYEQYFGPGTRLTVT.

The V gene is TRBV6-5, the J gene TRBJ2-2; TRBD1 is a possible D gene (6 bases). V lost 8 bases, J lost 5 bases, and 18 bases lay in between. The CDR3 is 15 residues long. Germline values: CDR1 MNHEY, CDR2 SVGAGI. The CDR3 loop reads CASCPQGPGTGELFF. The CDR3 nucleotides read TGTGCCAGCTGCCCTCAGGGGCCAGGGACCGGGGAGCTGTTTTTT.

The gene calls are TRBV5-3 and TRBJ2-1, with D perhaps matching TRBD1 (5 bases). TRBV5-3 is an open reading frame whose function is uncertain. The CDR3 extends over 15 amino acids. The V gene lost 8 bases and the J gene lost 0 bases, with 15 bases spanning the gap. CDR3: CASSLGASSYNEQFF. In nucleotides, the CDR3 is TGTGCCAGCAGTTTAGGGGCGAGCTCCTACAATGAGCAGTTCTTC.

This clone has only a few counts. The V call is TRBV5-4, the J call TRBJ2-6; possible D gene TRBD1, 5 bases. Trimming removed 4 bases at V and 2 bases at J, with 16 bases between. CDR1 is SGHNT, CDR2 YYREEE, per germline (reference sequence). The CDR3 runs to 17 residues. The CDR3 DNA sequence: TGTGCCAGCAGCGAGAGACCCTGGGGCGCTGGGGCCAACGTCCTGACTTTC. Encoded protein: CASSERPWGAGANVLTF.

As to this clone: At one of its ends the junction is not consistent with the germline gene, which may arise from a read error. V usage is TRBV4-1 and J usage is TRBJ1-4; 7 positions match TRBD1. CDR3 length: 15 residues. Germline V lookup: CDR1 MGHRA, CDR2 YSYEKL. CDR3 sequence (DNA): TGTGCCAGCAGCCCATGGGACAGTTCTAATGAAAAACTGTTTTTT. Translating it yields CASSPWDSSNEKLFF.

This chain connects TRBV9 to TRBJ1-2, with a possible D match to TRBD1 (5 bases). Trimming took off 3 bases at V and 5 bases at J, with 20 bases between the two ends. The V gene's germline CDR1 is SGDLS and CDR2 YYNGEE. This CDR3 is 16 amino acids long. In nucleotides, the CDR3 is TGTGCCAGCAGCGACCCCCAGGGATGGGAACTGTATGGCTACACCTTC. As protein: CASSDPQGWELYGYTF.

This sequence joins TRBV28 and TRBJ2-5; weak D call: TRBD2 (7 bases). The V and J ends lost 5 bases and 5 bases respectively, with 18 bases between them. Germline-derived CDR1 and CDR2 are MDHEN and SYDVKM. CDR3 size: 15 residues. For the CDR3, the DNA is TGTGCCAGCAGTGGGGGGGCCGCCTGGCTCGAGACCCAGTACTTC. Amino acid sequence: CASSGGAAWLETQYF.

This chain connects TRBV28 to TRBJ2-2, with 8 bases fitting TRBD1. The CDR3 loop spans 17 amino acids. The germline CDR1 and CDR2 sequences are MDHEN and SYDVKM. V lost 2 bases to trimming and J lost 1 base; unmatched junction nucleotides: 6. Here the CDR3 DNA reads TGTGCCAGCAGTTTACTCCGACAGGGGATGAACACCGGGGAGCTGTTTTTT. Protein sequence: CASSLLRQGMNTGELFF.

This clone occurred a few times. V gene TRBV11-1 combines with J gene TRBJ2-1, with 7 bases identical to TRBD2. Germline values: CDR1 SGHAT, CDR2 FQDESV (reference sequence). This CDR3 has 14 residues. Losses at the gene ends were 5 bases for V and 4 bases for J; bases not matched to a gene: 5. The CDR3, as DNA: TGTGCCAGCAGCCACCCCGGGGGGTACAATGAGCAGTTCTTC. It specifies CASSHPGGYNEQFF.

The V and J genes are TRBV28 and TRBJ2-7; 7 bases fit TRBD2. The V and J ends lost 2 bases and 3 bases, in that order; junction bases with no gene match: 7. The CDR3 extends over 15 amino acids. Germline V gene data show CDR1 as MDHEN and CDR2 as SYDVKM. Here the CDR3 DNA reads TGTGCCAGCAGTTTAGAGGCTAGCGGAGTCTACGAGCAGTACTTC. Translation gives CASSLEASGVYEQYF.